This is a list of T cell receptor beta chains from one sample in a study of T cell responses to AZD1222 COVID-19 vaccine. The assay was immunoSEQ multiplex PCR, and TCRdb's table has in-frame clones only and misses some. This table has around 100,000 clones, 85% to 90% appearing once. Sequencing was performed on peripheral blood, taken on day 0 of AZD1222 vaccination. These receptors came from an adult in good health. The CDR3 runs from the conserved cysteine through the conserved F or W. The order of the fields is J gene, D gene, V gene, clone size, CDR3 DNA, CDR3 protein. The D gene is left open where the match is weak. Part of the rows lack a size; the others show once, few, many or a class for expanded clones.

j_gene: TRBJ1-1; d_gene: -; v_gene: TRBV11-2; abundance: few; CDR3nt: TGTGCCAGCAGCTTAGGTGGGAACACTGAAGCTTTCTTT; CDR3aa: CASSLGGNTEAFF
j_gene: TRBJ2-1; d_gene: -; v_gene: TRBV6-5; abundance: -; CDR3nt: TGTGCCAGCAGTAAGGACGCTAGCTCCTACAATGAGCAGTTCTTC; CDR3aa: CASSKDASSYNEQFF
j_gene: TRBJ2-3; d_gene: TRBD2; v_gene: TRBV7-2; abundance: -; CDR3nt: TGTGCCAGCAGGACCACCCTTAGCCTAGCGGGGACTAGCACAGATACGCAGTATTTT; CDR3aa: CASRTTLSLAGTSTDTQYF
j_gene: TRBJ2-7; d_gene: -; v_gene: TRBV27; abundance: few; CDR3nt: TGTGCCAGCAGTTTTGGTTTGAGGTTTTCCTACGAGCAGTACTTC; CDR3aa: CASSFGLRFSYEQYF
j_gene: TRBJ2-7; d_gene: -; v_gene: TRBV27; abundance: -; CDR3nt: TGTGCCAGCAACCGGGCCGAATCCCACGAGCAGTACTTC; CDR3aa: CASNRAESHEQYF
j_gene: TRBJ2-7; d_gene: -; v_gene: TRBV5-1; abundance: -; CDR3nt: TGCGCCAGCAGCTTGGATGACGCCTTAGGAGTCTACGAGCAGTACTTC; CDR3aa: CASSLDDALGVYEQYF
j_gene: TRBJ2-5; d_gene: TRBD2; v_gene: TRBV3-1/TRBV3-2; abundance: -; CDR3nt: TGTGCCAGCAGCCGAAGGACTAGCGGGAGTAAGGAGACCCAGTACTTC; CDR3aa: CASSRRTSGSKETQYF
j_gene: TRBJ1-4; d_gene: -; v_gene: TRBV4-1; abundance: -; CDR3nt: TGCGCCAGCAGCCCGACAGGAGGTATATTGGAAAAACTGTTTTTT; CDR3aa: CASSPTGGILEKLFF
j_gene: TRBJ1-5; d_gene: -; v_gene: TRBV7-8; abundance: -; CDR3nt: TGTGCCAGCAGCGTCCGACAGGGCAATCAGCCCCAGCATTTT; CDR3aa: CASSVRQGNQPQHF
j_gene: TRBJ1-2; d_gene: TRBD1; v_gene: TRBV19; abundance: -; CDR3nt: TGTGCCAGTAGTAAGCGGGACAGGGAAGCTAACTATGGCTACACCTTC; CDR3aa: CASSKRDREANYGYTF
j_gene: TRBJ2-1; d_gene: -; v_gene: TRBV5-1; abundance: -; CDR3nt: TGCGCCAGCAGATGGACCGGGGGCGGGGATGAGCAGTTCTTC; CDR3aa: CASRWTGGGDEQFF
j_gene: TRBJ2-2; d_gene: -; v_gene: TRBV11-2; abundance: -; CDR3nt: TGTGCCAGCAGCTCCGAAAGGACAGTGTCAGGGGAGCTGTTTTTT; CDR3aa: CASSSERTVSGELFF
j_gene: TRBJ2-5; d_gene: TRBD1; v_gene: TRBV29-1; abundance: -; CDR3nt: TGCAGCGTTGGAGGACAGGCACCACGGGTGACCCAGTACTTC; CDR3aa: CSVGGQAPRVTQYF
j_gene: TRBJ2-1; d_gene: TRBD2; v_gene: TRBV10-2; abundance: -; CDR3nt: TGCGCCAGCATTGGACTAGCGGGTTTCTACAATGAGCAGTTCTTC; CDR3aa: CASIGLAGFYNEQFF
j_gene: TRBJ1-1; d_gene: -; v_gene: TRBV24-1; abundance: -; CDR3nt: TGTGCCACCAGTGATCCGAACGGAGATACTGAAGCTTTCTTT; CDR3aa: CATSDPNGDTEAFF